This entry is about one TCR beta chain. The antigen this receptor binds is unknown. No quality values exist for individual bases; no much larger clone is one base distant. Positive magnetic bead selection on an AutoMACS was used to isolate CD4+ and CD8+ cells, with flow cytometry used to check purity. After a first flow cytometry screen using a TCR V beta antibody panel, clonal expansions were characterized through TCRB deep sequencing of sorted CD8+ fractions. Ficoll-Paque PLUS density gradient separation was used to isolate peripheral blood mononuclear cells. DNA was extracted from CD4-enriched, CD8-enriched or PBMC samples with Nucleospin Tissue or Tissue XS kits and quantified with a Qubit 2.0 fluorometer. From a lookup of the germline V gene, CDR1 and CDR2 are SNHLY and FYNNEI. V and J are trimmed by 4 bases and 11 bases, and the gene matches miss 21 bases of the junction. From the cysteine up to the phenylalanine, the CDR3 has a length of 18 residues. The sequence is cut down to CDR3 DNA, 54 bases in frame from base 1.

The data are from a study of somatic mutations in cytotoxic T cells in rheumatoid arthritis (dated by TCRdb to 2017 to 2019). With regard to the full study: Peripheral blood (roughly 33 ml EDTA) was collected from patients immediately after diagnosis and before any treatment began. Sorted V beta1+ cells also underwent TCRB sequencing, and some V beta antibody-stained T-cell populations were flow-sorted at nearly 100% purity on a FACSAria II or Sony SH800. Whether expanded CD8+ T-cell clones in untreated, newly diagnosed rheumatoid arthritis carry somatic mutations was the study question, and clonality was characterized with TCRB deep sequencing. A total of roughly 60 rheumatoid arthritis patients and 15 to 25 healthy controls underwent TCRB deep sequencing. Patients and controls did not essentially differ in median age, which was nearly identical between the groups.

Sequencing of TCRB CDR3 was done on genomic DNA with the immunoSEQ assay. The study's own analysis went as follows. Published virus-specific TCRB sequences were compared with patient CD8+ clones larger than 1%, and only a few matches were found. Analyses were restricted to productive TCRB rearrangements. A clone was defined by a unique TCRB CDR3 sequence, and clonality was computed as a productive clonality index based on Shannon entropy. Repertoire overlap between two samples was calculated from the template counts of each clone relative to total templates per sample. Flow cytometry-measured V-gene usage correlated with V-gene usage from TCRB sequencing, with a Spearman r of more than 0.6. Imported from immuneACCESS, the table was reduced by TCRdb to in-frame sequences with V and J called. These copies leave out some clones; in studies compared against another copy, an unresolved V gene accounts for under half, and the cause of the remainder is not known. The V and J calls and clone size were taken over from that table, and D and trimming were inferred from the DNA. Counted in this sample were tens of thousands of clones; around 81% of them appeared once. The ten biggest clones cover approximately 14% of the sample.

Overall study outcomes, separate from this receptor: An increase of CD8+ clonality with age was seen in patients (Spearman r ~ 0.51) but not in healthy controls. Viral specificity could not be ruled out by absence from virus-specific databases, and the antigen targets of the expanded CD8+ clones remained unknown. CD8+ T-cell clonality did not differ significantly between rheumatoid arthritis patients and age-matched healthy controls. The slight underrepresentation of TRBV07 in patients was not corrected for multiple comparisons. In 8 of 65 patients the largest CD8+ clone exceeded 20% of CD8+ cells, and several identical CD8+ TCRB sequences were shared between blood and synovial fluid.

The sequencing sample was made of CD8+ T cells sorted from blood. The receptor's source is an adult with rheumatoid arthritis. Recombination joined TRBV2 with TRBJ2-5; 11 junctional bases match TRBD2. DNA sequence: TGTGCCAGCAGTGGACTAGCGGGACTACACCAACTAACTTATGAGCAGTACTTC. The encoded protein is CASSGLAGLHQLTYEQYF.